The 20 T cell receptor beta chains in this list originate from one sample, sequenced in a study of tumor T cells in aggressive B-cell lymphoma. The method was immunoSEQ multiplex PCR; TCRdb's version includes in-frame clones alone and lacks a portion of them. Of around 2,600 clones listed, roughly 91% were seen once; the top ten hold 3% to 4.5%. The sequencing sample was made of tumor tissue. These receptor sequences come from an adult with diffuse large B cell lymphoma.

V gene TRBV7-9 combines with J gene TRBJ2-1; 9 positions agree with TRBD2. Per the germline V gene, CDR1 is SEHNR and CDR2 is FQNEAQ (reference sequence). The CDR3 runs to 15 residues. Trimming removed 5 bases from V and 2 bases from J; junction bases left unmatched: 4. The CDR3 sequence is CASSQTSGAYNEQFF. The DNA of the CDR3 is TGTGCCAGCAGCCAGACTAGCGGTGCCTACAATGAGCAGTTCTTC.

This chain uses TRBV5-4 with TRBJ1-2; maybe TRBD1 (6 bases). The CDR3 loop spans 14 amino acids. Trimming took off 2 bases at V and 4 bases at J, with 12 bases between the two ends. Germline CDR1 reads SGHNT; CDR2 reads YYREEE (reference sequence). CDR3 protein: CASSFGGTGYGYTF. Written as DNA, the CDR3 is TGTGCCAGCAGCTTTGGGGGCACAGGCTATGGCTACACCTTC.

The CDR3 loop reads CASMRQGPGNTIYF. The CDR3 nucleotides read TGTGCCAGCATGAGACAGGGACCTGGAAACACCATATATTTT. This chain connects TRBV2 to TRBJ1-3, with 7 bases that match TRBD1. V dropped 7 bases and J dropped 2; count of bases not matched to a gene: 5. This CDR3 region has 14 residues. Germline V lookup: CDR1 SNHLY, CDR2 FYNNEI.

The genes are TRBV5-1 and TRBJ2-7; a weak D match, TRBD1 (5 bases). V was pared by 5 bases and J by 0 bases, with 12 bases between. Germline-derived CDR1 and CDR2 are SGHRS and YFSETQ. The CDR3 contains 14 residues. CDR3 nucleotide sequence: TGCGCCAGCAGACAGGAATGGAGCTCCTACGAGCAGTACTTC. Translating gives CASRQEWSSYEQYF.

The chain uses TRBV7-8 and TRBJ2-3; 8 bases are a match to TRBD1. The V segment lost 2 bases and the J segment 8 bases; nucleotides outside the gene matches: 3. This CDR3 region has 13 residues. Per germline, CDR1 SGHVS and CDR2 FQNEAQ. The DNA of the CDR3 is TGTGCCAGCAGCTTAAACAGGGGGACTACGCAGTATTTT. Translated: CASSLNRGTTQYF.

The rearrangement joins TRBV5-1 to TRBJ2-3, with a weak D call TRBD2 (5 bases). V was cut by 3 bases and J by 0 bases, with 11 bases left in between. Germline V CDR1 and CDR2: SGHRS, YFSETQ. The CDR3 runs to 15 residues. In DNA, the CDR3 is TGCGCCAGCAGCTGGTGGCGAGGGAGCACAGATACGCAGTATTTT. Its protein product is CASSWWRGSTDTQYF.

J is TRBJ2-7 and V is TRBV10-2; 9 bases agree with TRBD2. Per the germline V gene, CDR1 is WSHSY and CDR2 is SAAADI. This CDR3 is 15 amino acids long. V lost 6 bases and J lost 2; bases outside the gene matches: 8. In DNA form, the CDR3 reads TGCGCCAGCAGAGAAGCTAGCGGGGCTACCTACGAGCAGTACTTC. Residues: CASREASGATYEQYF.

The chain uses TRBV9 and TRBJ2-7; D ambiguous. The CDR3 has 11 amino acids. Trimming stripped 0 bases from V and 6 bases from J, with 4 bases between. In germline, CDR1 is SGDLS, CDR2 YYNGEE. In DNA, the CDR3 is TGTGCCAGCAGCGTAGGCGGCGAGCAGTACTTC. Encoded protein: CASSVGGEQYF. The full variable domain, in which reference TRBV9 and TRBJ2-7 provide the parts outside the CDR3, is DSGVTQTPKHLITATGQRVTLRCSPRSGDLSVYWYQQSLDQGLQFLIQYYNGEERAKGNILERFSAQQFPDLHSELNLSSLELGDSALYFCASSVGGEQYFGPGTRLTVT.

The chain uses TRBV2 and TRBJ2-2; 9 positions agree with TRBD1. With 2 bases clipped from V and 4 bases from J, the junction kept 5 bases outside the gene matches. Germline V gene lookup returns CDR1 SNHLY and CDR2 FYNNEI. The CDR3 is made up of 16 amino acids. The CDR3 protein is CASSELGTGPTGELFF. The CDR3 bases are TGTGCCAGCAGTGAACTTGGGACAGGGCCCACCGGGGAGCTGTTTTTT.

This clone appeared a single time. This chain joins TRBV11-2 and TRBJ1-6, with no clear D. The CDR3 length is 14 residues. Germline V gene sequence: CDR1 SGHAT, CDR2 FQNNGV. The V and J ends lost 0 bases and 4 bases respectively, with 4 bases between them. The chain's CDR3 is CASSLDPYNSPLHF. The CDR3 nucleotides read TGTGCCAGCAGCTTAGACCCTTATAATTCACCCCTCCACTTT.

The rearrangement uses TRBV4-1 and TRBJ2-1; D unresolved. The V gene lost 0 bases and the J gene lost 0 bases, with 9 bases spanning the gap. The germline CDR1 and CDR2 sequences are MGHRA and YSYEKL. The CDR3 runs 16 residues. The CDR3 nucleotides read TGCGCCAGCAGCCAAGATCTATGGGCCTCCTACAATGAGCAGTTCTTC. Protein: CASSQDLWASYNEQFF.

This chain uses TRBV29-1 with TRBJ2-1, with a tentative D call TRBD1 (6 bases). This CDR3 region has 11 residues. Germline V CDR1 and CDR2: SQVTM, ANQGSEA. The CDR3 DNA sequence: TGCCAGGGGCAAAACTACAATGAGCAGTTCTTC. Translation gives CQGQNYNEQFF.

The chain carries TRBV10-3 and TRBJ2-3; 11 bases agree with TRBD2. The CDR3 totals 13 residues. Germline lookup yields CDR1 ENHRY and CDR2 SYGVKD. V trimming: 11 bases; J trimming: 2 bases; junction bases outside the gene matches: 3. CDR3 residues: CALAGGLTDTQYF. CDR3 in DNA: TGTGCCCTAGCGGGGGGACTCACAGATACGCAGTATTTT.

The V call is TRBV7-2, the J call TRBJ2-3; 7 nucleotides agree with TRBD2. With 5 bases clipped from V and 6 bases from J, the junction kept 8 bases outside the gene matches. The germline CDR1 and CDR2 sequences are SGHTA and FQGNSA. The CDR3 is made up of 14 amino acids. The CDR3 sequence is CASSRLGGLDTQYF. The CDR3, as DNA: TGTGCCAGCAGCCGATTGGGAGGGCTCGATACGCAGTATTTT.

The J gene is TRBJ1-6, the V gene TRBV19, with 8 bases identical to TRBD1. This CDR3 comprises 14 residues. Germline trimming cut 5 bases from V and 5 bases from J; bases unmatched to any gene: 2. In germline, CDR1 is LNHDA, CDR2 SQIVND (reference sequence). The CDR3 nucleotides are TGTGCCAGTAGTCCGGGACAGGATAATTCACCCCTCCACTTT. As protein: CASSPGQDNSPLHF.

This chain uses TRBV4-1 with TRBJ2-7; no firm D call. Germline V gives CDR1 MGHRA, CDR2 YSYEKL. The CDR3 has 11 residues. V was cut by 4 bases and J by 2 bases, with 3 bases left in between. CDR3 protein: CASSRAYEQYF. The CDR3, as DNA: TGCGCCAGCAGCCGAGCCTACGAGCAGTACTTC.

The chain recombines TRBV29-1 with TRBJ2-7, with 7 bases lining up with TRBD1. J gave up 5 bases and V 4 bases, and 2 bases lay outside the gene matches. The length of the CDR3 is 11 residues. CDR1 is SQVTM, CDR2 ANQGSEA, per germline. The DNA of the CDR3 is TGCAGCGTTGCAGGGGGACACGAGCAGTACTTC. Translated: CSVAGGHEQYF.

CDR3 sequence: CASSLVSSGASYEQYF. The CDR3 coding sequence is TGCGCCAGCAGCTTGGTTTCTAGCGGGGCCTCCTACGAGCAGTACTTC. The chain uses TRBV5-1 and TRBJ2-7; TRBD2 matches at 9 bases. The ends lost 0 bases at V and 0 bases at J; junction bases unmatched: 4. Germline loops: CDR1 SGHRS, CDR2 YFSETQ. The CDR3 totals 16 residues.

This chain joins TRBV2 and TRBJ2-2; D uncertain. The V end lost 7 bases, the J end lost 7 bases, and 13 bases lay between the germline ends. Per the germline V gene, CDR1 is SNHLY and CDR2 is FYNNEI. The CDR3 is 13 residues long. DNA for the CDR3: TGTGCCAGCAACGACTCCCCCCACGGGGAGCTGTTTTTT. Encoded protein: CASNDSPHGELFF. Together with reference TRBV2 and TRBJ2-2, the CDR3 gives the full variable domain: EPEVTQTPSHQVTQMGQEVILRCVPISNHLYFYWYRQILGQKVEFLVSFYNNEISEKSEIFDDQFSVERPDGSNFTLKIRSTKLEDSAMYFCASNDSPHGELFFGEGSRLTVL.

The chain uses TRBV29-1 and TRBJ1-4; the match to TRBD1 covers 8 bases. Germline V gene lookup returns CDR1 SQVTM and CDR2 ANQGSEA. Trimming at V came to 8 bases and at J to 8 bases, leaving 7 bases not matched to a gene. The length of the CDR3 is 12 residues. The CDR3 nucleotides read TGCAGCCCTGGGACAGGTTTGGAAAAACTGTTTTTT. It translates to CSPGTGLEKLFF.